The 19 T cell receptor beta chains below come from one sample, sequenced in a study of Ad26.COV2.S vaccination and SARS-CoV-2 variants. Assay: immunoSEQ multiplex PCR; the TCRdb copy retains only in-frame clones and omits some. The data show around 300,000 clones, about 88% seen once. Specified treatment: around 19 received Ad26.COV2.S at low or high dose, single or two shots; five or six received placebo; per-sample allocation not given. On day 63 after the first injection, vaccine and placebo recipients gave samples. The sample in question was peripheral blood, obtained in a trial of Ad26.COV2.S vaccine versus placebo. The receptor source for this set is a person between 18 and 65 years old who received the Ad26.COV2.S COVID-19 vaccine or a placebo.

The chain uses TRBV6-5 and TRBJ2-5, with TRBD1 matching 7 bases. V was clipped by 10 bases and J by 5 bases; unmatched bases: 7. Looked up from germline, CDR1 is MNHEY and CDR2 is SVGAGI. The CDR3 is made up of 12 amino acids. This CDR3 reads CATRQGFETQYF. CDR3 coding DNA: TGTGCCACCCGACAGGGCTTTGAGACCCAGTACTTC.

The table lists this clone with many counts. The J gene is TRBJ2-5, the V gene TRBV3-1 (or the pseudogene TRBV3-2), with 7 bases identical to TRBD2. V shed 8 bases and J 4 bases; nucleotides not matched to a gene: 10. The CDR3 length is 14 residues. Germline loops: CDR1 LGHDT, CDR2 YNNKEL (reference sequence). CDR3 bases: TGTGCCAGCGGCGGGAGCCCCCATCGAGAGACCCAGTACTTC. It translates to CASGGSPHRETQYF.

The CDR3 bases are TGTGCCAGCAGCCCACAGGGGGCGAGCTACAATGAGCAGTTCTTC. Translation: CASSPQGASYNEQFF. V gene TRBV7-3 combines with J gene TRBJ2-1, with TRBD1 matching over 9 bases. Trimming removed 5 bases from V and 3 bases from J; junction bases left unmatched: 5. This CDR3 is 15 amino acids long. Germline V lookup: CDR1 SGHTA, CDR2 FQGTGA.

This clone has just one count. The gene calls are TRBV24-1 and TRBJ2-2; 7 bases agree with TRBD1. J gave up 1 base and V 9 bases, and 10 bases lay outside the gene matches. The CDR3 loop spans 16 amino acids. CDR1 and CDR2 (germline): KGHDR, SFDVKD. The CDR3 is CATDRRGQLNTGELFF. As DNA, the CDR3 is TGTGCCACCGACCGCCGGGGACAGCTGAACACCGGGGAGCTGTTTTTT.

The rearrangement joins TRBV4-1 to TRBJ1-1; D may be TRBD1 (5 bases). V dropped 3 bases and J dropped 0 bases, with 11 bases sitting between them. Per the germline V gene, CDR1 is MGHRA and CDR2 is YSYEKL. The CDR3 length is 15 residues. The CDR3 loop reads CASSHDEGMNTEAFF. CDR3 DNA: TGCGCCAGCAGCCATGATGAGGGGATGAACACTGAAGCTTTCTTT.

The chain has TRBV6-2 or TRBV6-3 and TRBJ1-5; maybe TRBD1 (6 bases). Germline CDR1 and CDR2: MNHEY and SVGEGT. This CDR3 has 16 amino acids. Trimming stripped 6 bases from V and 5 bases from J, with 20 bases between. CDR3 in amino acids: CASSQPPSRGHQPQHF. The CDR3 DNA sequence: TGTGCCAGCAGCCAGCCCCCGTCCCGGGGGCATCAGCCCCAGCATTTT.

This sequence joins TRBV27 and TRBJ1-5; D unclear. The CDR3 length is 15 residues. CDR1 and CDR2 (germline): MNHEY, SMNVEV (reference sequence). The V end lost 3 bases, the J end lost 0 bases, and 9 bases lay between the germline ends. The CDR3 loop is CASSFWGDSNQPQHF. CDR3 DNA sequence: TGTGCCAGCAGTTTTTGGGGAGATAGCAATCAGCCCCAGCATTTT.

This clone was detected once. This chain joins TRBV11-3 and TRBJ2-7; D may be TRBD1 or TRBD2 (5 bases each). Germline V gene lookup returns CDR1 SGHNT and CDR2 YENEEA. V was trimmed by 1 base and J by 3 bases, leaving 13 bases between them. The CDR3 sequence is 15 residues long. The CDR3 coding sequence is TGTGCCAGCAGCTTAGGGGGTGTGGGGGTCTACGAGCAGTACTTC. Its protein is CASSLGGVGVYEQYF.

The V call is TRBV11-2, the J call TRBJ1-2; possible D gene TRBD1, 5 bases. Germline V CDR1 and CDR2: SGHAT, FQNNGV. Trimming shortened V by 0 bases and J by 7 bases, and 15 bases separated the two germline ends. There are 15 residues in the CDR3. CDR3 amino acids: CASSLDRRGQAGYTF. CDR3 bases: TGTGCCAGCAGCTTAGATCGGCGGGGCCAGGCTGGCTACACCTTC.

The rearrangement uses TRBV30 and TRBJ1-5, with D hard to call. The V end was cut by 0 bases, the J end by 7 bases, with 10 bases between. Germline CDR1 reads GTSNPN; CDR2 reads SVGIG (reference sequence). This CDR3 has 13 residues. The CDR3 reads CAWSVTVGQPQHF. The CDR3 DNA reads TGTGCCTGGAGTGTTACCGTAGGGCAGCCCCAGCATTTT.

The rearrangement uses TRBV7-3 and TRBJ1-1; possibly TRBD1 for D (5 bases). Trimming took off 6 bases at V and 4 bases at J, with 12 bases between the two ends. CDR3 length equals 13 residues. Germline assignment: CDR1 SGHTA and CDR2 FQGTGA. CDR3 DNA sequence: TGTGCCAGCAGAAGGGGATGGGGCACTGAAGCTTTCTTT. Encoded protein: CASRRGWGTEAFF.

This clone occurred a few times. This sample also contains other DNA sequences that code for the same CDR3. In DNA, the CDR3 is TGTGCCAGCAGTTCGACGGCTAACTATGGCTACACCTTC. It encodes CASSSTANYGYTF. This chain links TRBV12-3 or TRBV12-4 with TRBJ1-2; no clear D. The V end lost 4 bases, the J end lost 0 bases, and 6 bases lay between the germline ends. This CDR3 is built from 13 residues.

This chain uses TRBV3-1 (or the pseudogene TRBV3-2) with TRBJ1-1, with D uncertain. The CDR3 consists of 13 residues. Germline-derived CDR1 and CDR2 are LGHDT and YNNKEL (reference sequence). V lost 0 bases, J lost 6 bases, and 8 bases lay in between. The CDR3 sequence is CASSQEGSAEAFF. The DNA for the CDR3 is TGTGCCAGCAGCCAAGAAGGGAGCGCTGAAGCTTTCTTT.

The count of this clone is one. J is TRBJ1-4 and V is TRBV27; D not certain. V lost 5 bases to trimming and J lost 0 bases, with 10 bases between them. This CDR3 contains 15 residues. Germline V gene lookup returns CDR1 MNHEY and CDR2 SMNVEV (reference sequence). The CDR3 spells CASSLLSSTNEKLFF. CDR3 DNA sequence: TGTGCCAGCAGTCTCCTCAGCTCAACTAATGAAAAACTGTTTTTT.

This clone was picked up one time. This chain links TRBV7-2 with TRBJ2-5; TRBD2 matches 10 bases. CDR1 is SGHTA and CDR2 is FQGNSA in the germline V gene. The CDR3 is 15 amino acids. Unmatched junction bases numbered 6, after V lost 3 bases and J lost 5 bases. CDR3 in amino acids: CASSFLAGEVETQYF. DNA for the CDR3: TGTGCCAGCAGCTTCCTAGCGGGAGAGGTTGAGACCCAGTACTTC.

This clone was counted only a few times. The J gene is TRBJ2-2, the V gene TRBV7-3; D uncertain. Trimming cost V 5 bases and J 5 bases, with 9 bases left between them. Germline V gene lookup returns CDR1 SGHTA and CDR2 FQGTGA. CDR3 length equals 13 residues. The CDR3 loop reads CASSLQLTGELFF. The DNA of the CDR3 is TGTGCCAGCAGCCTACAGTTAACCGGGGAGCTGTTTTTT.

CDR3 DNA: TGTGCCAGCAGCTTAGATCCATCCGGGGTTGGCGAGCAGTACTTC. This sequence encodes CASSLDPSGVGEQYF. The rearrangement uses TRBV11-2 and TRBJ2-7, with a possible D match to TRBD2 (5 bases). Germline lookup yields CDR1 SGHAT and CDR2 FQNNGV. V lost 0 bases, J lost 6 bases, and 15 bases lay in between. The length of the CDR3 is 15 residues.

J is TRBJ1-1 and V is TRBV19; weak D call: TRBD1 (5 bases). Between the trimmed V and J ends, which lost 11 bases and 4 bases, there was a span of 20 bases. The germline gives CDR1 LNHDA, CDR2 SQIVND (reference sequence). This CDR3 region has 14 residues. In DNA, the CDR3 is TGTGCCGTGGAAGTGGGGGGAGAGGCCACTGAAGCTTTCTTT. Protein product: CAVEVGGEATEAFF.

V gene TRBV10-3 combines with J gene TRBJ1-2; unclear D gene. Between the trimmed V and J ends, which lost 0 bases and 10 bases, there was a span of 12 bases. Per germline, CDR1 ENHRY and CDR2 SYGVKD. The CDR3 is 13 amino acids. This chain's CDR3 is CAISESAVHPYTF. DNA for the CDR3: TGTGCCATCAGTGAGTCGGCGGTACACCCCTACACCTTC.